This T cell receptor beta chain is from a study of cytomegalovirus exposure and HLA in healthy donors. Study-level background: Both the roughly 120 validation repertoires and the 600 to 750 first-cohort repertoires used the same platform, as reported by a later analysis.

Study observations and caveats: Reports indicated that the classifier achieved high specificity and sensitivity in diagnosing cytomegalovirus status. Researchers counted approximately 160 TCR beta chains as cytomegalovirus-associated. CMV antigen specificity of three CMV-associated chains was confirmed in vitro.

Unmatched junction bases numbered 4, after V lost 4 bases and J lost 4 bases. Germline loops: CDR1 SGHRS, CDR2 YFSETQ. This CDR3 has 14 residues. Clones were read by immunoSEQ multiplex PCR, and TCRdb kept only the in-frame ones, dropping some. In the table there are tens of thousands of clones, 85% to 95% of which are singletons. Concerning this clone itself: Its antigen is not known.

The source is a man between 18 and 35 years old in good health and CMV-seronegative. Sequencing was performed on PBMCs. This chain joins TRBV5-1 and TRBJ1-3; 8 bases are a match to TRBD1. CDR3 sequence reads: CASSPWTGGNTIYF. In DNA, the CDR3 is TGCGCCAGCAGCCCTTGGACAGGGGGAAACACCATATATTTT.